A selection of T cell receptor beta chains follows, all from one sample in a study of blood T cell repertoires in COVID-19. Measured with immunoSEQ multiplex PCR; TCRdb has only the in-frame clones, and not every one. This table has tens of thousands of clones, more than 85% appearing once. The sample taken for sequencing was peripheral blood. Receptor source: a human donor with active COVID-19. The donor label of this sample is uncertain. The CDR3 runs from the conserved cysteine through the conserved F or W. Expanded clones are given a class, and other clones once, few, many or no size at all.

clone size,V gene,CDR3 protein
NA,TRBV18,CASSPQAEHAGEDYGYTF
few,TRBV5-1,CASSPRTGGTDEQYF
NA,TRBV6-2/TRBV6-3,CASSLLDREDGTQYF
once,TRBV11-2,CASSPLRRTEPYEQYF
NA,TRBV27,CASRRTGAFLQPQHF
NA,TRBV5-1,CASSSGTGNTGELFF
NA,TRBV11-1,CASSLGTGGETQYF
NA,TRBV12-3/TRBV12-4,CASSGPPNTEAFF
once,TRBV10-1,CASSDWSLTGLDTGELFF
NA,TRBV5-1,CASSAGTGEETQYF
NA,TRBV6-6,CASITDTEAFF
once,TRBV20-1,CSAAGGETQYF
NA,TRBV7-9,CASSLVPRTDTQYF
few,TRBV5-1,CASSPGDASATEAFF
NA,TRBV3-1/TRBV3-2,CASTGGFPGNNEQFF
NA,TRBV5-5,CASSLILGRDLNTEAFF
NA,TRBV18,CASSWDRDEKLFF
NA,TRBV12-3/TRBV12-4,CASSFRPPDGFF
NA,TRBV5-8,CASSLSLPGGFSYEQYF
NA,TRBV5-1,CASSATPQGGAEAFF
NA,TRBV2,CASSERERTKEYF
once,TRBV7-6,CASSLSQTGLGETQYF
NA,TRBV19,CASSPQGAYYGYTF
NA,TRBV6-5,CASSYSGGIRGETQYF
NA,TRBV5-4,CASSLDSNEQFF
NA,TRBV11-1,CASSPPGGSGNEQFF
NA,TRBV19,CASSFRAAGDTEAFF
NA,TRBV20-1,CSASGGQGPDEQYF
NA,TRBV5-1,CASRPRAGAAYEQYF
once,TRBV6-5,CASRVPGQYTEAFF
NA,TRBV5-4,CAASGGVSGNTIYF
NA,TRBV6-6,CASSQRTSGLHEQYF
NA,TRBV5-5,CASSSRGQGNEKLFF
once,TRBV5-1,CASSLRRGGRETQYF
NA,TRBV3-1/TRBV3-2,CASSHRQGTSGGAHQFRETQYF
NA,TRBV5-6,CASSFRGRWQETQYF
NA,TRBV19,CASSISGTGLYGNTIYF
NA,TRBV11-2,CASSLDTFGGTHKTGELFF
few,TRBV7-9,CASSPIRNTEAFF
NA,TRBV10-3,CAISEYSIGGSGNTIYF
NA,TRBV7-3,CASSLTEGSEQYF
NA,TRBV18,CASSPLTTETQYF
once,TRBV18,CASSRAGETYEQYF
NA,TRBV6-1,CASSEVGGQRDEQYF
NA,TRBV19,CASSIPQGGYGYTF
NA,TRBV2,CASSDPRPDSNQPQHF
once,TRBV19,CASSISGGAYNEQFF
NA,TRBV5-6,CASSLFTTGNEQYF